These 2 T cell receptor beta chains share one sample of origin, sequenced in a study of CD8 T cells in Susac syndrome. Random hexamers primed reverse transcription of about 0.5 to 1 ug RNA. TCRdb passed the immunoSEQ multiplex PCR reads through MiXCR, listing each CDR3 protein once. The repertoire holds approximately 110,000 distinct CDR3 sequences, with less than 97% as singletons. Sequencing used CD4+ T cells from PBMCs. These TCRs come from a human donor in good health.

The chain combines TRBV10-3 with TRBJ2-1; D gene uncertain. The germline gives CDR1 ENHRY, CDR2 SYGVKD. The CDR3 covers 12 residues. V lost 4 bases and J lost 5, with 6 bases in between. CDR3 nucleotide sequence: TGTGCCATCAGTGCTTACAACAATGAGCAGTTCTTC. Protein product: CAISAYNNEQFF.

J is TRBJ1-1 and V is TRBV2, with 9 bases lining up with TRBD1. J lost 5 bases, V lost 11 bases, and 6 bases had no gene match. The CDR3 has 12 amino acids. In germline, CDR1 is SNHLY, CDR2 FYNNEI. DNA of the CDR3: TGTGCCGCTGGACAGGGGATGACTGAAGCTTTCTTT. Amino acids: CAAGQGMTEAFF.